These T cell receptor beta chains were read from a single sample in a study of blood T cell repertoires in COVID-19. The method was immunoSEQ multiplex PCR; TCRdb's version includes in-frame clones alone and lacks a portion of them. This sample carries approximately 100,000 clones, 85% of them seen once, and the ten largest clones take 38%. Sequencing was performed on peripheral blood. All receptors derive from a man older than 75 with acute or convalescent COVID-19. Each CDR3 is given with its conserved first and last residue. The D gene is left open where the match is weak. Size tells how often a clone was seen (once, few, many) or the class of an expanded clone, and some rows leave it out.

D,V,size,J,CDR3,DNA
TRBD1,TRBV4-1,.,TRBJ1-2,CASSLADRGRAYGYTF,TGCGCCAGCAGCCTCGCCGACAGGGGGCGGGCCTATGGCTACACCTTC
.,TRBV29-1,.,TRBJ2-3,CSVDLAGKTDTQYF,TGCAGCGTTGATTTGGCAGGCAAAACAGATACGCAGTATTTT
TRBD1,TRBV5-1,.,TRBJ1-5,CASSLGDRDQPQHF,TGCGCCAGCAGCTTGGGGGACAGGGACCAGCCCCAGCATTTT
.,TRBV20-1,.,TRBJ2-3,CSARLSDTQYF,TGCAGTGCTAGACTCTCAGATACGCAGTATTTT
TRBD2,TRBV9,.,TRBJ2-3,CASSVGEGDTQYF,TGTGCCAGCAGCGTGGGGGAGGGAGATACGCAGTATTTT
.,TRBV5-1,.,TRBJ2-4,CASSLELAFKNIQYF,TGCGCCAGCAGCTTGGAGCTAGCCTTCAAAAACATTCAGTACTTC
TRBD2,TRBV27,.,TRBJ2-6,CASSLLGGVTGANVLTF,TGTGCCAGCAGTTTATTGGGGGGGGTTACTGGGGCCAACGTCCTGACTTTC
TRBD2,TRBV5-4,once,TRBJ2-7,CASMEGLARHEQYF,TGTGCCAGCATGGAAGGACTAGCGCGGCACGAGCAGTACTTC
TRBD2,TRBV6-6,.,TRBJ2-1,CASSRIAGGSPRNEQFF,TGTGCCAGCAGTCGAATAGCGGGAGGTTCCCCCCGCAATGAGCAGTTCTTC
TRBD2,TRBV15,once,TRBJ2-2,CATSGTSGRENGELFF,TGTGCCACCAGCGGGACTAGCGGGAGAGAAAACGGGGAGCTGTTTTTT